These 29 T cell receptor beta chains were sequenced from one sample in a study of neurological immune-mediated disorders. TCRdb processed the 5' RACE reads anew with MiXCR; each CDR3 protein has one entry. The sample records fewer than 90,000 distinct CDR3 sequences, more than 8.5% being singletons. Time point in this sample: longitudinal time-point 1 (baseline). The material sequenced was PBMCs. These receptor sequences come from a man under 40 in good health.

This clonotype was detected only a few times. This chain joins TRBV7-9 and TRBJ2-2, with 12 nucleotides matching TRBD1. Trimming cost V 4 bases and J 3 bases; bases outside gene matches: 9. CDR1 is SEHNR, CDR2 FQNEAQ, per germline (reference sequence). The CDR3 runs to 18 residues. CDR3 residues: CASSSRDRGQVDTGELFF. The DNA for the CDR3 is TGTGCCAGCAGCTCCCGGGACAGGGGGCAGGTCGACACCGGGGAGCTGTTTTTT.

The chain is built from TRBV5-5 and TRBJ1-4; possible D gene TRBD1, 5 bases. The germline V gene encodes CDR1 SGHKS and CDR2 YYEKEE (reference sequence). Between the trimmed V and J ends, which lost 2 bases and 5 bases, there was a span of 10 bases. The CDR3 consists of 14 residues. CDR3 region: CASSFGTANEKLFF. The CDR3 nucleotides read TGTGCCAGCAGCTTCGGGACGGCGAATGAAAAACTGTTTTTT.

At least ten counts were recorded for this clonotype. The V call is TRBV5-1, the J call TRBJ2-2; D is unclear. V lost 7 bases, J lost 1 base, and 5 bases lay in between. The CDR3 totals 12 residues. Germline V gene data show CDR1 as SGHRS and CDR2 as YFSETQ. CDR3: CASYENTGELFF. The CDR3 region has the DNA TGCGCCAGCTACGAGAACACCGGGGAGCTGTTTTTT.

The rearrangement links TRBV3-1 to TRBJ1-1; D unresolved. The CDR3 loop spans 13 amino acids. Trimming removed 0 bases from V and 5 bases from J, with 7 bases in between. In germline, CDR1 is LGHDT, CDR2 YNNKEL (reference sequence). The CDR3 sequence is CASSQDLGTEAFF. CDR3 bases: TGTGCCAGCAGCCAAGATTTGGGTACTGAAGCTTTCTTT.

This chain connects TRBV12-2 to TRBJ2-2; the table gives TRBD2 as D, unverified against the DNA. TRBV12-2 represents a pseudogene. This CDR3 is built from 19 residues. The CDR3 DNA reads TGTGCAAGTCGCTTAGCCGGGACTAGCGGGAGTGATGACACCGGGGAGCTGTTTTTT. Protein: CASRLAGTSGSDDTGELFF.

This clonotype was seen at least ten times. V usage is TRBV6-4 and J usage is TRBJ2-1, with D maybe TRBD2 (6 bases). The V and J ends lost 7 bases and 0 bases respectively, with 16 bases between them. The CDR3 is 16 residues long. From germline, CDR1 is MRHNA and CDR2 SNTAGT. The CDR3 DNA reads as TGTGCCAGCAAGATACATAGCGGTAACTCCTACAATGAGCAGTTCTTC. Translated: CASKIHSGNSYNEQFF.

This clonotype was counted many times. The chain carries TRBV4-2 and TRBJ2-7, with 9 positions matching TRBD1. Per germline, CDR1 LGHNA and CDR2 YNFKEQ. V lost 2 bases and J lost 4; bases outside the gene matches: 3. The CDR3 sequence is 14 residues long. CDR3 sequence (DNA): TGTGCCAGCAGCCAACGGGACAGGGTTTACGAGCAGTACTTC. Its translation is CASSQRDRVYEQYF.

This clonotype was counted many times. The chain uses TRBV12-3 or TRBV12-4 and TRBJ1-5; 7 bases agree with TRBD1. V was pared by 6 bases and J by 2 bases, with 4 bases of the junction left unmatched. The CDR3 contains 14 residues. The CDR3 loop reads CASSRGIGNQPQHF. The DNA of the CDR3 is TGTGCCAGCAGCAGGGGGATTGGCAATCAGCCCCAGCATTTT.

The J gene is TRBJ2-5, the V gene TRBV20-1, with 9 positions matching TRBD1. Trimming cost V 3 bases and J 4 bases; bases outside gene matches: 9. The germline V gene has CDR1 DFQATT and CDR2 SNEGSKA (reference sequence). CDR3 length: 15 amino acids. The CDR3 bases are TGCAGTGCTAGGGCTGAACAGGGGGCTCGAGAGACCCAGTACTTC. It codes for CSARAEQGARETQYF.

A word on this clonotype: A much larger clone is a single base away; this may be a read error. The chain joins TRBV28 to TRBJ2-2, with TRBD1 matching over 8 bases. This CDR3 is 15 amino acids long. The germline V gene encodes CDR1 MDHEN and CDR2 SYDVKM. This CDR3 reads CASTLQGGGTVELFF. CDR3 nucleotide sequence: TGTGCCAGCACCCTACAGGGGGGCGGAACCGTGGAGCTGTTTTTT.

The chain joins TRBV7-2 to TRBJ1-4, with D unclear. This CDR3 contains 17 residues. CDR1 and CDR2 from the germline V gene are SGHTA and FQGNSA. Trimming cost V 1 base and J 7 bases, with 19 bases left between them. CDR3 residues: CASSLGFAVLTGEKLFF. The CDR3 coding sequence is TGTGCCAGCAGCTTAGGATTTGCGGTTTTGACGGGTGAAAAACTGTTTTTT. Full variable domain (missing parts from reference TRBV7-2 and TRBJ1-4): GAGVSQSPSNKVTEKGKDVELRCDPISGHTALYWYRQSLGQGLEFLIYFQGNSAPDKSGLPSDRFSAERTGGSVSTLTIQRTQQEDSAVYLCASSLGFAVLTGEKLFFGSGTQLSVL.

This clonotype was counted between two and nine times. The chain uses TRBV6-1 and TRBJ2-5; TRBD1 agrees at 9 bases. After removal of 5 bases from V and 5 bases from J, the junction contained 15 bases not matched to a gene. The CDR3 is 17 residues long. Germline CDR1 is MNHNS and CDR2 is SASEGT. The CDR3: CASSPRGDRVIKETQYF. In DNA, the CDR3 is TGTGCCAGCAGTCCAAGAGGGGACAGGGTAATAAAGGAGACCCAGTACTTC.

This clonotype was seen a few times. The chain employs TRBV6-6 and TRBJ1-4; D is perhaps TRBD1 (6 bases). The CDR3 has 15 amino acids. Per germline, CDR1 MNHNY and CDR2 SVGAGI (reference sequence). The V gene lost 5 bases and the J gene lost 3 bases, with 13 bases spanning the gap. CDR3 DNA sequence: TGTGCCAGCAGTGATAACAGGGAGGCTAATGAAAAACTGTTTTTT. It yields the protein CASSDNREANEKLFF.

In this sample, this clonotype turned up many times. The chain recombines TRBV28 with TRBJ2-7; 9 bases fit TRBD2. Per germline, CDR1 MDHEN and CDR2 SYDVKM. The CDR3 length is 16 residues. V lost 0 bases to trimming and J lost 3 bases; unmatched junction nucleotides: 6. CDR3 region: CASSLWGSGSLYEQYF. DNA for the CDR3: TGTGCCAGCAGTTTATGGGGTAGCGGGAGTCTCTACGAGCAGTACTTC. The full variable domain, in which reference TRBV28 and TRBJ2-7 provide the parts outside the CDR3, is DVKVTQSSRYLVKRTGEKVFLECVQDMDHENMFWYRQDPGLGLRLIYFSYDVKMKEKGDIPEGYSVSREKKERFSLILESASTNQTSMYLCASSLWGSGSLYEQYFGPGTRLTVT.

The rearrangement links TRBV7-6 to TRBJ2-1, with a possible D match to TRBD1 (6 bases). The germline V and J ends were trimmed by 2 bases and 0 bases, with 14 bases remaining between them. The CDR3 runs 17 residues. Germline assignment: CDR1 SGHVS and CDR2 FNYEAQ. The CDR3 loop reads CASSLRGVGGSYNEQFF. The CDR3 DNA reads TGTGCCAGCAGCTTAAGAGGGGTAGGGGGCTCCTACAATGAGCAGTTCTTC.

This clonotype was seen ten or more times. The CDR3 DNA reads as TGTGCCAGCAGCCCGAGGGGAACCTACGAGCAGTACTTC. It specifies CASSPRGTYEQYF. The V call is TRBV7-2, the J call TRBJ2-7; D could derive from TRBD1 or TRBD2 (5 bases each). Germline lookup yields CDR1 SGHTA and CDR2 FQGNSA. The length of the CDR3 is 13 residues. V lost 5 bases and J lost 2, with 10 bases in between.

This clonotype was counted at least ten times. The chain couples TRBV18 to TRBJ2-7; D gene unclear. Germline loops: CDR1 KGHSH, CDR2 LQKENI. V was clipped by 3 bases and J by 5 bases, with 5 bases between them. CDR3 size: 11 residues. The CDR3 spells CASSPANEQYF. The CDR3 DNA is TGTGCCAGCTCACCTGCCAACGAGCAGTACTTC.

The V call is TRBV30, the J call TRBJ2-3; TRBD1 might be the D (6 bases). V was pared by 0 bases and J by 5 bases, with 15 bases between. The CDR3 length is 15 residues. Germline V gives CDR1 GTSNPN, CDR2 SVGIG (reference sequence). The CDR3 bases are TGTGCCTGGAGTGTACTGTCAGGGGCTGGAGATACGCAGTATTTT. Protein: CAWSVLSGAGDTQYF. The full variable domain, in which reference TRBV30 and TRBJ2-3 provide the parts outside the CDR3, is SQTIHQWPATLVQPVGSPLSLECTVEGTSNPNLYWYRQAAGRGLQLLFYSVGIGQISSEVPQNLSASRPQDRQFILSSKKLLLSDSGFYLCAWSVLSGAGDTQYFGPGTRLTVL.

This clonotype was observed at least ten times. DNA of the CDR3: TGTGCCAGCACCCTTGGAGGGATGCCCCACGAGCAGTACTTC. This translates into CASTLGGMPHEQYF. V and J are TRBV6-1 and TRBJ2-7, with a weak D call TRBD2 (6 bases). The ends were cut back, 7 bases at V and 5 bases at J, with 18 bases in the middle. Per germline, CDR1 MNHNS and CDR2 SASEGT. The CDR3 has 14 amino acids.

This clonotype was recorded many times. The rearrangement uses TRBV18 and TRBJ2-7, with a tentative D call TRBD1 (5 bases). Germline lookup yields CDR1 KGHSH and CDR2 LQKENI. The germline V and J ends were trimmed by 4 bases and 0 bases, with 13 bases remaining between them. The CDR3 is 15 residues long. The CDR3 DNA sequence: TGTGCCAGCTCACTAACCACAGGTAACTCCTACGAGCAGTACTTC. Translated, it gives CASSLTTGNSYEQYF.

This clonotype was found many times. V usage is TRBV20-1 and J usage is TRBJ2-1; no reliable D call. The germline V gene has CDR1 DFQATT and CDR2 SNEGSKA (reference sequence). V was pared by 5 bases and J by 4 bases, with 21 bases between. CDR3 size: 16 residues. The CDR3 region is CSAPPAAAVPYNEQFF. In DNA form, the CDR3 reads TGCAGTGCTCCGCCGGCGGCGGCCGTACCGTACAATGAGCAGTTCTTC.

This clonotype was counted ten times or more. The chain joins TRBV29-1 to TRBJ2-2; D not certain. The CDR3 runs to 13 residues. The V and J ends lost 3 bases and 5 bases respectively, with 10 bases between them. Germline CDR1 SQVTM, CDR2 ANQGSEA. The CDR3, as DNA: TGCAGCGTTGAGGGGAATGTTACCGGGGAGCTGTTTTTT. This translates into CSVEGNVTGELFF.

This clonotype was detected only a few times. The J gene is TRBJ1-5, the V gene TRBV7-9; a weak D match, TRBD1 (5 bases). Trimming left V 5 bases short and J 3 bases short, with 17 bases between. The CDR3 extends over 16 amino acids. Per the germline V gene, CDR1 is SEHNR and CDR2 is FQNEAQ (reference sequence). The CDR3 loop is CASSQSGTSLNQPQHF. In DNA form, the CDR3 reads TGTGCCAGCAGCCAGTCCGGGACTTCCCTCAATCAGCCCCAGCATTTT. The full variable domain, completed using reference TRBV7-9 and TRBJ1-5, is DTGVSQNPRHKITKRGQNVTFRCDPISEHNRLYWYRQTLGQGPEFLTYFQNEAQLEKSRLLSDRFSAERPKGSFSTLEIQRTEQGDSAMYLCASSQSGTSLNQPQHFGDGTRLSIL.

The chain employs TRBV5-1 and TRBJ2-1; 10 bases fit TRBD2. The CDR3 is 15 residues long. The V gene's germline CDR1 is SGHRS and CDR2 YFSETQ. Trimming took 0 bases from V and 7 from J; bases not matched to a gene: 4. CDR3 amino acids: CASSLAPSGGNEQFF. The CDR3 coding sequence is TGCGCCAGCAGCTTGGCCCCTAGCGGGGGTAATGAGCAGTTCTTC.

At least ten counts were recorded for this clonotype. V gene TRBV29-1 combines with J gene TRBJ2-1, with D tentatively TRBD1 or TRBD2 (6 bases each). CDR1 SQVTM and CDR2 ANQGSEA come from the germline V gene. Trimming removed 7 bases from V and 12 bases from J, with 16 bases in between. This CDR3 region has 11 residues. This CDR3 is CSGRDTGLQFF. The CDR3 region has the DNA TGCAGCGGGAGGGATACAGGGTTGCAGTTCTTC.

Ten or more counts support this clonotype. In nucleotides, the CDR3 is TGTGCCAGCAGTCTACGGACCCCGGGGCGTGGGGGTTTGAACACTGAAGCTTTCTTT. Translated, it gives CASSLRTPGRGGLNTEAFF. The chain joins TRBV27 to TRBJ1-1; possibly TRBD1 for D (5 bases). The V end was cut by 5 bases, the J end by 0 bases, with 25 bases between. Germline assignment: CDR1 MNHEY and CDR2 SMNVEV (reference sequence). The CDR3 sequence is 19 residues long.

This clonotype was seen only a few times. V and J are TRBV6-5 and TRBJ1-4; TRBD1 agrees at 8 bases. There are 15 residues in the CDR3. Germline CDR1 and CDR2: MNHEY and SVGAGI. The V and J ends lost 0 bases and 8 bases, in that order; junction bases with no gene match: 5. CDR3 region: CASSYSQGAREKLFF. For the CDR3, the DNA is TGTGCCAGCAGTTACTCGCAGGGGGCGAGGGAAAAACTGTTTTTT.

This clonotype was seen at least ten times. The J gene is TRBJ2-5, the V gene TRBV29-1; D may be TRBD2 (5 bases). V was trimmed by 0 bases and J by 0 bases, leaving 14 bases between them. The CDR3 runs 16 residues. Germline CDR1 is SQVTM and CDR2 is ANQGSEA. CDR3 nucleotides: TGCAGCGTTGAAGATTTAGAGCGGAGGTACCAAGAGACCCAGTACTTC. The encoded protein is CSVEDLERRYQETQYF.

This clonotype was counted ten times or more. The chain carries TRBV20-1 and TRBJ2-1; TRBD1 matches 9 bases. The CDR3 is 16 residues long. Trimming cost V 3 bases and J 0 bases; bases outside gene matches: 6. Germline values: CDR1 DFQATT, CDR2 SNEGSKA (reference sequence). CDR3 sequence reads: CSARDRGAFSYNEQFF. The CDR3 coding sequence is TGCAGTGCTAGGGACAGGGGCGCCTTCTCCTACAATGAGCAGTTCTTC.